These 20 T cell receptor beta chains originate from one sample sequenced in a study of CXCR3-negative and CXCR3-positive naive CD8 T cells. Carrying UMI labels, the TRB cDNA libraries were prepared through 5' RACE. TCRdb reanalyzed the 5' RACE reads and collapses them to one entry per CDR3 protein, without DNA. The sample data list about 63,000 distinct CDR3 sequences. These receptors' antigens are unknown. Whole-study results and caveats: Greater hydrophobicity was found in TRB CDR3s of CXCR3-positive naive cells than of CXCR3-negative naive cells.

The sequenced material came from naive CXCR3+ CD8+ T cells from blood. As for subset: CD45RO-CCR7+CD27+CD95- naive CD8+ T cells expressing CXCR3 (TNR3+). These receptors were taken from a human donor in good health. Some clones in this sample may be carry-over from other donors' samples.

This chain links TRBV29-1 with TRBJ1-2; the TCRdb call, TRBD1, lacks DNA for checking. CDR3 size: 13 residues. Looked up from germline, CDR1 is SQVTM and CDR2 is ANQGSEA. CDR3: CSGFLPGNYGYTF.

The chain employs TRBV4-1 and TRBJ2-1; there is no DNA to check the TCRdb D call of TRBD1. In germline, CDR1 is MGHRA, CDR2 YSYEKL. The CDR3 sequence is 15 residues long. This chain's CDR3 is CASSLGPSVYNEQFF.

V usage is TRBV5-6 and J usage is TRBJ2-1; checking the TCRdb D call of TRBD1 is not possible without DNA. CDR3 length equals 14 residues. The V gene's germline CDR1 is SGHDT and CDR2 YYEEEE. The CDR3 reads CASSFSTAGHEQFF.

CDR3: CASSSFEALFYNEQFF. The chain links TRBV7-8 to TRBJ2-1; the TCRdb call, TRBD2, lacks DNA for checking. The CDR3 sequence is 16 residues long. Germline V CDR1 and CDR2: SGHVS, FQNEAQ.

This chain connects TRBV28 to TRBJ1-1; lacking DNA, the TRBD1 call made by TCRdb goes unchecked. CDR3 length: 16 residues. Per the germline V gene, CDR1 is MDHEN and CDR2 is SYDVKM. CDR3 in amino acids: CASNLIIGTASSEAFF.

V usage is TRBV10-3 and J usage is TRBJ2-7; TCRdb's D call, TRBD1, is unchecked because there is no DNA. Germline V gene data show CDR1 as ENHRY and CDR2 as SYGVKD. This CDR3 has 13 residues. The CDR3 reads CAISEGRPYEQYF.

The rearrangement links TRBV6-5 to TRBJ2-5; without DNA, the TCRdb call of TRBD1 cannot be checked. CDR1 is MNHEY, CDR2 SVGAGI, per germline. The CDR3 runs to 15 residues. CDR3 sequence: CASSLPSFEGETQYF.

The J gene is TRBJ2-3, the V gene TRBV5-6; checking the TCRdb D call of TRBD1 is not possible without DNA. CDR1 is SGHDT and CDR2 is YYEEEE in the germline V gene. This CDR3 is 17 amino acids long. Here the CDR3 reads CASSQGVSAISTDTQYF.

V and J are TRBV27 and TRBJ2-5; the D call of TRBD2 rests on TCRdb alone, since no DNA is present to check it. This CDR3 has 22 amino acids. CDR1 and CDR2 from the germline V gene are MNHEY and SMNVEV (reference sequence). CDR3 amino acids: CASSPRPVWGLAGGLLQETQYF.

V is TRBV29-1 and J is TRBJ1-5; without DNA, the TCRdb call of TRBD1 cannot be checked. Germline loops: CDR1 SQVTM, CDR2 ANQGSEA. This CDR3 has 14 amino acids. The CDR3 loop is CSVAHEGRHQPQHF. The full variable domain, completed using reference TRBV29-1 and TRBJ1-5, is SAVISQKPSRDICQRGTSLTIQCQVDSQVTMMFWYRQQPGQSLTLIATANQGSEATYESGFVIDKFPISRPNLTFSTLTVSNMSPEDSSIYLCSVAHEGRHQPQHFGDGTRLSIL.

The chain is built from TRBV6-2 or TRBV6-3 and TRBJ2-7; no DNA is available, so the TRBD2 call from TCRdb remains unchecked. Germline assignment: CDR1 MNHEY and CDR2 SVGEGT. CDR3 length: 14 amino acids. The CDR3 sequence is CASSLGGQNYEQYF.

The V gene is TRBV29-1, the J gene TRBJ2-3; there is no DNA to check the TCRdb D call of TRBD2. This CDR3 contains 16 residues. Germline CDR1 is SQVTM and CDR2 is ANQGSEA. This CDR3 reads CSVDGLAGESTDTQYF.

This chain connects TRBV7-9 to TRBJ2-2. The CDR3 has 16 residues. Germline CDR1 is SEHNR and CDR2 is FQNEAQ (reference sequence). This chain's CDR3 is CASSLVRYNNTGELFF.

The genes are TRBV20-1 and TRBJ2-7; no DNA is available, so the TRBD2 call from TCRdb remains unchecked. This CDR3 has 14 amino acids. Germline CDR1 reads DFQATT; CDR2 reads SNEGSKA (reference sequence). This CDR3 reads CSAEGTSGTYEQYF.

This chain links TRBV7-8 with TRBJ2-3; the D gene TCRdb calls, TRBD2, cannot be checked with no DNA. Per germline, CDR1 SGHVS and CDR2 FQNEAQ. CDR3 length: 16 residues. The CDR3 protein is CASSLEAGPPQDTQYF.

The V and J genes are TRBV6-2 or TRBV6-3 and TRBJ2-1. The CDR3 has 13 residues. Germline assignment: CDR1 MNHEY and CDR2 SVGEGT. This CDR3 reads CASSYSWGSEQFF.

The rearrangement links TRBV27 to TRBJ1-1; TCRdb's D call, TRBD1, is unchecked because there is no DNA. The CDR3 is 16 residues long. Germline CDR1 is MNHEY and CDR2 is SMNVEV (reference sequence). The CDR3 reads CASRPGQFPRNTEAFF.

The V gene is TRBV15, the J gene TRBJ2-5; the TCRdb D gene call, TRBD2, has no DNA to confirm it. Germline CDR1 is LNHNV and CDR2 is YYDKDF (reference sequence). The CDR3 is made up of 17 amino acids. Here the CDR3 reads CATSSGSLAGLEETQYF.

Its frequency marks this clonotype as medium-sized (0.01 to 0.1%). The chain joins TRBV7-9 to TRBJ2-5; lacking DNA, the TRBD1 call made by TCRdb goes unchecked. Per germline, CDR1 SEHNR and CDR2 FQNEAQ (reference sequence). The CDR3 is made up of 15 amino acids. CDR3 protein: CASSFPQQGEETQYF.

The chain carries TRBV7-9 and TRBJ2-7. The CDR3 extends over 13 amino acids. Germline V gene data show CDR1 as SEHNR and CDR2 as FQNEAQ (reference sequence). The CDR3 sequence: CASSFRNFYEQYF.